This T cell receptor beta chain was recorded in a study of T cell clonality in common variable immunodeficiency (dated by TCRdb to 2014 to 2015). CDR1 KGHSH and CDR2 LQKENI were looked up in the germline V gene. Clipping removes 2 bases from V and 5 bases from J, with 11 as the unmatched junction base count. The CDR3 covers 17 residues, taking in both the cysteine and the phenylalanine. Only the CDR3 bases that were read are kept: 42 of them, in frame from base 1. Predominantly Caucasian heritage was noted among both the CVID patients and the healthy controls. Heparinized peripheral whole blood samples of 5 to 8 ml were collected from each donor. Genomic DNA from adults with common variable immune deficiency (CVID) and from healthy adult controls was used for sequencing of TCRbeta CDR3 repertoires. The control group was made up of roughly 22 healthy adult volunteers (about ten male and around twelve female) whose ages ranged from roughly 20 to 70 years, with a mean age of approximately 34. Diluted blood was density-centrifuged over Hypaque 1077 or Ficoll-Paque to isolate peripheral blood mononuclear cells. Unsorted mononuclear cells served as the source of genomic DNA, which was extracted either by Qiagen column purification or by a centrifugation-based method.

General study outcomes and caveats: Increased TCRbeta clonality was found in CVID subjects compared with healthy controls (t-test p = 0.018), with the increase being most characteristic of about a third of subjects. Patient heterogeneity within the CVID cohort put limits on correlating repertoire features with clinical complications. Despite equal DNA input, controls averaged approximately 88,000 unique sequences per sample versus roughly 32,000 in CVID samples. It was noted by the authors that sequencing of the repertoires of T cell subpopulations would be needed to clarify the cause of the increased clonality in CVID. Reportedly, TCRbeta sequences from CVID had fewer deletions and N-nucleotide insertions, and highly modified clones with 13 or more V deletions were absent from CVID. Fewer TCRbeta clones were shared among CVID subjects than among healthy controls (p < 0.0001).

Equivalent amounts of genomic DNA from CVID and control samples were used as sequencing input. For every sample, a 60 bp segment covering the rearranged TCRbeta CDR3 region was amplified and then sequenced. The immunoSEQ assay, a bias-corrected multiplex PCR combined with high-throughput sequencing, was used to amplify TCRbeta. From the authors' description of their analysis: Every unique nucleotide sequence was considered a clone and was annotated with V, D and J genes, copy number and frequency. Sequences were labeled productive if in frame, and non-productive if out of frame or containing stop codons. Clonality was calculated from Shannon's entropy as previously described. The predicted amino acid sequences of productive clones were used to derive the mean CDR3 Kyte-Doolittle hydropathy. Using the R hclust function, scaled V gene usage was clustered hierarchically with Manhattan distance and complete linkage. Sharing of clones by CDR3 amino acid sequence was evaluated by resampling 12 repertoires per group over 100 rounds. The repertoires were searched for 60 to 70 published EBV-specific TCRbeta sequences and 245 published CMV-specific TCRbeta sequences. Analysis left out a couple of CVID samples that produced under 10,000 sequences, so 35 to 50 CVID repertoires remained. Sourced from immuneACCESS, this table was stored by TCRdb with only in-frame sequences that have V and J called. A share of the clones is absent; for the studies checked, an unresolved V gene accounts for under half, and the remainder has no known explanation. Clone size and the V and J calls come from that table; the DNA yielded D and trimming. The sample comprises about 52,000 clones, and every one was counted more than once. Around 2% of the sample belongs to the ten largest clones.

This clone was observed at least ten times. This receptor's antigen is unknown. From the germline J gene comes the end of the CDR3, since the read stops 3 residues before it. The sample taken for sequencing was peripheral blood mononuclear cells. The chain links TRBV18 with TRBJ2-3; 9 bases in the junction line up with TRBD2. This receptor was taken from a person aged 18 to 75 in good health. The CDR3 has the sequence CASSPVEPGLAGDTQYF. The covered CDR3 bases are TGTGCCAGCTCACCAGTCGAACCGGGACTAGCTGGAGATACG.